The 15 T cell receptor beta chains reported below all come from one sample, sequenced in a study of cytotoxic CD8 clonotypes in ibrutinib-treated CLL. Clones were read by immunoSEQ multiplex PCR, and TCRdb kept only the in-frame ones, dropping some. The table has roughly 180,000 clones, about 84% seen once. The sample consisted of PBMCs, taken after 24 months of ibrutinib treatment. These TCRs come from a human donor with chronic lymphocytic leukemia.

CDR3 amino acids: CASSLDIANYGYTF. The CDR3 coding sequence is TGTGCCAGCAGCTTGGACATTGCTAACTATGGCTACACCTTC. The chain links TRBV5-5 to TRBJ1-2; D is unresolved. The V end lost 0 bases, the J end lost 0 bases, and 6 bases lay between the germline ends. The germline V gene encodes CDR1 SGHKS and CDR2 YYEKEE (reference sequence). The CDR3 totals 14 residues.

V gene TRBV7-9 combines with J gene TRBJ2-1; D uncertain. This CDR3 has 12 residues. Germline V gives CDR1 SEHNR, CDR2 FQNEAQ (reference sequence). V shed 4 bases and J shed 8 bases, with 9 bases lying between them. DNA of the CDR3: TGTGCCAGCAGCTCCCTTCGGGATGAGCAGTTCTTC. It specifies CASSSLRDEQFF.

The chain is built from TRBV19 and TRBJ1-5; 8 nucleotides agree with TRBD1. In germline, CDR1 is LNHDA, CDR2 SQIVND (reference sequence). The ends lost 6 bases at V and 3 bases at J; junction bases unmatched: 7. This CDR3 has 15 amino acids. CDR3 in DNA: TGTGCCAGTAGCCAGGACAGGGCGGACAATCAGCCCCAGCATTTT. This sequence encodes CASSQDRADNQPQHF.

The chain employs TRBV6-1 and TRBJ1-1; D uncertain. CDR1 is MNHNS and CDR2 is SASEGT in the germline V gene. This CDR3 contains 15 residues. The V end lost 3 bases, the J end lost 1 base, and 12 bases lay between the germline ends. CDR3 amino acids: CASSDYTVRNTEAFF. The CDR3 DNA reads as TGTGCCAGCAGTGACTACACAGTCAGGAACACTGAAGCTTTCTTT.

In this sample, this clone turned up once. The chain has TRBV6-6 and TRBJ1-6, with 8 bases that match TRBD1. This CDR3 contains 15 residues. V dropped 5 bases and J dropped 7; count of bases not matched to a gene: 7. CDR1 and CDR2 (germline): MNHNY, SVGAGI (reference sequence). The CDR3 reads CASSQDRVQNSPLHF. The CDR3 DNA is TGTGCCAGCAGTCAGGACAGGGTCCAGAATTCACCCCTCCACTTT.

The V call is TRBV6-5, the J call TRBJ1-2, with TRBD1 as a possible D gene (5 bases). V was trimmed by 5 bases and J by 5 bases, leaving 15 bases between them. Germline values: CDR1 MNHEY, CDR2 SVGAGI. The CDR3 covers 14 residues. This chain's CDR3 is CASSPGTAVYGYTF. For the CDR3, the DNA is TGTGCCAGCAGTCCGGGGACGGCAGTTTATGGCTACACCTTC.

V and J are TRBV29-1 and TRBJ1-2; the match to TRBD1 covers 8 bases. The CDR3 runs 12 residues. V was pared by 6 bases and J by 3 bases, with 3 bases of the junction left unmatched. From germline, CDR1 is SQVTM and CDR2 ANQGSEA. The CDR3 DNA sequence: TGCAGCGTACTACAGGGGGACTATGGCTACACCTTC. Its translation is CSVLQGDYGYTF.

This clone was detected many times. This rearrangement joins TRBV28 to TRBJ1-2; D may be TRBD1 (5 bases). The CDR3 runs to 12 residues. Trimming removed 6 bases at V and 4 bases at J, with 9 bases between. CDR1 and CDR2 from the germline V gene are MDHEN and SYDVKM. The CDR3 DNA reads TGTGCCAGCAGGGAGGGGAGCTATGGCTACACCTTC. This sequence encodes CASREGSYGYTF.

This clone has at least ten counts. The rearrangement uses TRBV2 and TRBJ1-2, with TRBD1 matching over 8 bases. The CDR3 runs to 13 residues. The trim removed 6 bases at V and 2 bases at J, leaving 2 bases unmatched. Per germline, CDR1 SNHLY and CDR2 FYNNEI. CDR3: CASSWDRNYGYTF. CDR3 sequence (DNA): TGTGCCAGCAGCTGGGACAGGAACTATGGCTACACCTTC.

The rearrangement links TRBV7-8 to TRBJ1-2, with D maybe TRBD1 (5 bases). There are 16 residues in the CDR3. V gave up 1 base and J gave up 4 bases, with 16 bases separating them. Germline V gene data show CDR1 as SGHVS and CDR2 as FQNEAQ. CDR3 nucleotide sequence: TGTGCCAGCAGCTTAGTCCGGGGGGTATGGGGCTATGGCTACACCTTC. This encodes CASSLVRGVWGYGYTF.

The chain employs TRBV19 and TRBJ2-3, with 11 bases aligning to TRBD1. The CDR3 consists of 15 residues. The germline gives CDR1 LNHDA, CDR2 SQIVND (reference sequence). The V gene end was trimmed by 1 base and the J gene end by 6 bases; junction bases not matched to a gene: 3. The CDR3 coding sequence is TGTGCCAGTAGTATAGGCCGGGACAGGGGGGATACGCAGTATTTT. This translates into CASSIGRDRGDTQYF.

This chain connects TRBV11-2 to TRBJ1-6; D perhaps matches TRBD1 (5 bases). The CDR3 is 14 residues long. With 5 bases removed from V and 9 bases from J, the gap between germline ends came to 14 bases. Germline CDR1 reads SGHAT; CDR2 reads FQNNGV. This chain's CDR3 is CASSRGVSGSPLHF. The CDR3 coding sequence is TGTGCCAGCAGCCGAGGGGTGTCGGGTTCACCCCTCCACTTT.

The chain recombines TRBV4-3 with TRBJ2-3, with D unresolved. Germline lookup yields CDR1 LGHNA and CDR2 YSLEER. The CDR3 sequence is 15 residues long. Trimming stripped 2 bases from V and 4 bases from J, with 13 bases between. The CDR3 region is CASSQSSRPPDTQYF. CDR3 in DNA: TGCGCCAGCAGCCAAAGCTCTAGACCCCCAGATACGCAGTATTTT.

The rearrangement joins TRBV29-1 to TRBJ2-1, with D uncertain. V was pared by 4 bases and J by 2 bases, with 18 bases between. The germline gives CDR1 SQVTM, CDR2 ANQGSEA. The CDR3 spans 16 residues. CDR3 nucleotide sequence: TGCAGCGTTGGTAGGATGACCGAGCCCCCCTACAATGAGCAGTTCTTC. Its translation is CSVGRMTEPPYNEQFF.

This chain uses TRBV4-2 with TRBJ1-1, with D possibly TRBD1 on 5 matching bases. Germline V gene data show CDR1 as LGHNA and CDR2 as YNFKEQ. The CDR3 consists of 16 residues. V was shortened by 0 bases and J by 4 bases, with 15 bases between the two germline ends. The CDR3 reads CASSQDVGGYGTEAFF. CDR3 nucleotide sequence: TGTGCCAGCAGCCAAGATGTGGGGGGTTATGGCACTGAAGCTTTCTTT.